A selection of T cell receptor beta chains follows, all from one sample in a study of blood T cells in healthy people across ages. MiXCR, applied by TCRdb to the 5' RACE reads, yields one record per CDR3 protein. Of roughly 800,000 distinct CDR3 sequences listed, 50% to 65% are singletons. The sequencing sample was made of blood. These receptors all stem from an elderly man in good health. Each CDR3 is given with its conserved first and last residue. The order of the fields is J gene, V gene, clone size, D gene, CDR3 protein, CDR3 DNA. A D gene is named only where the DNA matches it firmly. Only some rows state a clone size, as once, few, many or a class for expanded clones.

TRBJ1-5 TRBV20-1 - - CSATQGSQPQHF TGCAGTGCTACTCAGGGAAGTCAGCCCCAGCATTTT
TRBJ1-1 TRBV12-3/TRBV12-4 many - CASSHGNTEAFF TGTGCCAGCAGCCACGGGAACACTGAAGCTTTCTTT
TRBJ2-7 TRBV28 few - CASSFPLRYEQYF TGTGCCAGCAGTTTTCCCCTGCGCTACGAGCAGTACTTC
TRBJ2-5 TRBV6-2/TRBV6-3 - - CASSYSTSQETQYF TGTGCCAGCAGTTACTCGACTAGCCAAGAGACCCAGTACTTC
TRBJ2-1 TRBV6-1 - - CASSEAQAWDAGTYEQFF TGTGCCAGCAGTGAAGCCCAGGCGTGGGACGCGGGCACCTATGAGCAGTTCTTC
TRBJ2-1 TRBV28 - - CASKTYGAYNEQFF TGTGCCAGCAAAACATATGGGGCCTACAATGAGCAGTTCTTC
TRBJ1-2 TRBV7-2 few TRBD1 CASSPRQGSYTF TGTGCCAGCAGCCCTCGACAGGGGAGCTACACCTTC
TRBJ1-1 TRBV29-1 few - CSVEDPGMFFF TGCAGCGTTGAAGATCCTGGTATGTTTTTCTTT
TRBJ1-1 TRBV24-1 - TRBD1 CATSDSQQGFAEAFF TGTGCCACCAGTGATAGCCAACAGGGGTTTGCTGAAGCTTTCTTT
TRBJ2-5 TRBV12-3/TRBV12-4 - - CASSLSPPDDPQYF TGTGCCAGCAGTTTATCCCCACCCGACGATCCCCAGTACTTC
TRBJ2-1 TRBV11-2 few TRBD2 CASCYGTSGRYEQFF TGTGCCAGCTGTTACGGGACTAGCGGGAGGTATGAGCAGTTCTTC
TRBJ1-4 TRBV2 few - CASSDREKLFF TGTGCCAGCAGTGATCGTGAAAAACTGTTTTTT
TRBJ2-1 TRBV14 - TRBD2 CASSQVAGGPHEQFF TGTGCCAGCAGCCAAGTTGCGGGAGGGCCGCATGAGCAGTTCTTC
TRBJ2-7 TRBV5-1 - TRBD2 CASSLGREQNEQYF TGCGCCAGCAGCTTGGGGCGGGAGCAGAACGAGCAGTACTTC
TRBJ2-6 TRBV5-1 few - CASSLAIRVGKDSGANVLTF TGCGCCAGCAGCTTGGCGATACGGGTCGGAAAAGACTCTGGGGCCAACGTCCTGACTTTC
TRBJ2-1 TRBV20-1 - TRBD2 CSAALAGRNGQFF TGCAGTGCTGCACTAGCGGGAAGGAATGGGCAGTTCTTC
TRBJ2-6 TRBV5-1 many - CASSLGDSGANVLTF TGTGCCAGCAGCTTGGGGGACTCTGGGGCCAACGTCCTGACTTTC
TRBJ1-3 TRBV7-9 once - CASSFSGAGNTIYF TGTGCCAGCAGCTTTTCAGGGGCTGGAAACACCATATATTTT
TRBJ1-1 TRBV6-5 once TRBD1 CASTQGAFTEAFF TGTGCCAGCACCCAGGGGGCATTCACTGAAGCTTTCTTT
TRBJ2-3 TRBV11-3 few - CASSLGWGASDTDTQYF TGTGCCAGCAGCTTAGGCTGGGGGGCTTCGGACACAGATACGCAGTATTTT
TRBJ2-2 TRBV7-8 once - CASSTRDRSTGELFF TGTGCCAGCAGCACTCGGGACCGATCCACCGGGGAGCTGTTTTTT
TRBJ2-7 TRBV7-2 - - CASSSPGGRYVQYF TGTGCCAGCAGCTCCCCGGGCGGCCGGTACGTGCAGTACTTC
TRBJ2-3 TRBV20-1 - TRBD2 CSEALAGPRCYAYF TGCAGTGAGGCACTAGCGGGCCCCCGTTGTTACGCGTATTTT
TRBJ1-4 TRBV18 - - CASSPDLYGADTFF TGTGCCAGCTCACCTGATTTGTACGGAGCAGACACGTTTTTT
TRBJ2-1 TRBV2 once - CASSEKQGRGHNEQFF TGTGCCAGCAGTGAAAAACAGGGCCGGGGCCACAATGAGCAGTTCTTC
TRBJ2-3 TRBV5-1 few - CASSPDYVDTQYF TGCGCCAGCAGCCCGGATTATGTAGATACGCAGTATTTT
TRBJ2-5 TRBV29-1 few TRBD2 CSVGGRARETQYF TGCAGCGTTGGCGGGAGGGCGCGGGAGACCCAGTACTTC
TRBJ1-5 TRBV20-1 - - CGARARGQPQHF TGCGGTGCTAGAGCTAGGGGTCAGCCCCAGCATTTT
TRBJ1-2 TRBV29-1 few - CSVLGADGYTF TGCAGCGTTCTGGGGGCGGATGGCTACACCTTC
TRBJ2-3 TRBV27 - TRBD2 CASSRTSGRPDTQYF TGTGCCAGCAGTCGGACTAGCGGGAGACCAGATACGCAGTATTTT
TRBJ2-5 TRBV9 - - CASSPRRVEQYF TGTGCCAGCAGCCCAAGACGGGTGGAGCAGTACTTC
TRBJ1-6 TRBV9 - - CASSAGPGPLHF TGTGCCAGCAGCGCGGGACCAGGACCCCTCCACTTT
TRBJ1-1 TRBV5-5 - - CASSLKSGATEAFF TGTGCCAGCAGCTTGAAGTCGGGGGCCACTGAAGCTTTCTTT
TRBJ2-7 TRBV4-1 many - CASSLTATSYEQYF TGCGCCAGCAGCCTGACTGCTACCTCCTACGAGCAGTACTTC
TRBJ2-1 TRBV12-3/TRBV12-4 - TRBD2 CANRLAGINEQFF TGTGCCAACCGACTAGCGGGAATCAATGAGCAGTTCTTC
TRBJ1-2 TRBV6-5 few TRBD1 CASRGIGTVDGYTF TGTGCCAGCAGGGGCATCGGGACAGTCGATGGCTACACCTTC
TRBJ1-1 TRBV6-5 few - CASISPVGTEAFF TGTGCCAGCATCTCGCCAGTGGGAACTGAAGCTTTCTTT
TRBJ2-6 TRBV7-3 few - CASSPDGVGLSGANVLTF TGTGCCAGCAGCCCCGATGGGGTTGGCCTCTCTGGGGCCAACGTCCTGACTTTC
TRBJ1-1 TRBV6-2/TRBV6-3 - - CASSHPGFTEAFF TGTGCCAGCAGCCACCCAGGGTTCACTGAAGCTTTCTTT
TRBJ2-2 TRBV29-1 - TRBD1 CSVEKGQGITGELFF TGCAGCGTTGAAAAGGGACAGGGTATTACCGGGGAGCTGTTTTTT
TRBJ2-5 TRBV5-1 - TRBD2 CASSAKASGETQYF TGCGCCAGCAGCGCGAAGGCTAGCGGGGAGACCCAGTACTTC
TRBJ1-1 TRBV20-1 - - CSARDPRTSTEAFF TGCAGTGCTAGAGATCCTCGGACTTCCACTGAAGCTTTCTTT
TRBJ2-5 TRBV27 few TRBD2 CASSGYGGLAGQETQYF TGTGCCAGCAGTGGCTATGGGGGACTAGCGGGGCAAGAGACCCAGTACTTC
TRBJ2-1 TRBV7-2 few - CASSLVSGKDNEQFF TGTGCCAGCAGCTTAGTATCCGGGAAGGACAATGAGCAGTTCTTC
TRBJ2-7 TRBV4-1 - - CASSQDRGLRESYEQYF TGCGCCAGCAGCCAAGATAGGGGATTACGGGAGAGTTACGAGCAGTACTTC
TRBJ2-1 TRBV30 - TRBD2 CAWSVWGLAANNEQFF TGTGCCTGGAGTGTATGGGGACTAGCGGCCAACAATGAGCAGTTCTTC
TRBJ1-2 TRBV20-1 - - CSARPRGLGYGYTF TGCAGTGCTAGACCGAGGGGTCTTGGCTATGGCTACACCTTC
TRBJ1-1 TRBV5-1 - TRBD1 CAGSSGQGGYTEAFF TGCGCCGGCAGCTCGGGACAGGGAGGATACACTGAAGCTTTCTTT
TRBJ2-1 TRBV11-2 - TRBD2 CASTIRRVAGDFSYNEQFF TGTGCCAGCACCATACGGAGAGTAGCGGGCGACTTCTCCTACAATGAGCAGTTCTTC